This T cell receptor beta chain was identified in a study of regulatory T cells in long-lasting Graves disease. Study-wide results and limits: Persistent Graves' patients showed a TCR diversity that was lower than that of newly diagnosed ones. Small numbers of samples may have cut accuracy.

Trimming at V came to 6 bases and at J to 12 bases, leaving 11 bases not matched to a gene. CDR3 length equals 13 residues. Per germline, CDR1 SGHAT and CDR2 FQNNGV. Time point defined: newly diagnosed GD, antithyroid drugs for less than 3 months. Following extraction of RNA from PBMCs, that RNA was used to make the TCR library. Combining iRepertoire HTBI primers with Arm-PCR of CDR3 regions, the authors built TCR beta libraries. TCRdb fed the multiplex PCR reads into MiXCR, producing one record per CDR3 protein. The repertoire holds around 400,000 distinct CDR3 sequences, with approximately 12% as singletons. This clonotype was seen many times. What it binds is unknown. This same sample was also taken into another study, of T cells in Graves' hyperthyroidism and ophthalmopathy. This second study says: During a first-round RT-PCR of the TCR CDR3, the HTBI primer set was used. Expanded thyroid clonotypes (above 0.001) were mostly also found in blood.

This specimen consisted of peripheral blood mononuclear cells (PBMCs), obtained at new diagnosis, from a patient treated with antithyroid drugs. The source of this sequence is a woman aged 18-29 years with Graves disease. The J gene is TRBJ1-1, the V gene TRBV11-2, with 9 bases that match TRBD1. CDR3 in amino acids: CASSYTGQGTTFF. DNA for the CDR3: TGTGCCAGCAGTTACACGGGACAGGGCACAACTTTCTTT. Using reference TRBV11-2 and TRBJ1-1 for the parts outside the CDR3, the full variable domain is EAGVAQSPRYKIIEKRQSVAFWCNPISGHATLYWYQQILGQGPKLLIQFQNNGVVDDSQLPKDRFSAERLKGVDSTLKIQPAKLEDSAVYLCASSYTGQGTTFFGQGTRLTVV.